This T cell receptor (beta chain) was recovered during a study of blood T cell repertoires in COVID-19. TCRdb's copy holds only in-frame clones and misses some; the assay was immunoSEQ multiplex PCR. The sample records approximately 450,000 clones, nearly 90% being singletons. The TCR was taken from a woman under 30 with acute COVID-19. The source material was PBMCs or T cells enriched from blood (not recorded which).

CDR3 nucleotides: TGTGCCAGTAGTACCGGGACAGGGCAGATCAAGCAGTACTTC. This sequence encodes CASSTGTGQIKQYF. The rearrangement uses TRBV19 and TRBJ2-7; 9 positions agree with TRBD1. There are 14 residues in the CDR3. Trimming removed 4 bases from V and 8 bases from J; junction bases left unmatched: 9. Germline CDR1 reads LNHDA; CDR2 reads SQIVND (reference sequence). Full variable domain (missing parts from reference TRBV19 and TRBJ2-7): DGGITQSPKYLFRKEGQNVTLSCEQNLNHDAMYWYRQDPGQGLRLIYYSQIVNDFQKGDIAEGYSVSREKKESFPLTVTSAQKNPTAFYLCASSTGTGQIKQYFGPGTRLTVT.